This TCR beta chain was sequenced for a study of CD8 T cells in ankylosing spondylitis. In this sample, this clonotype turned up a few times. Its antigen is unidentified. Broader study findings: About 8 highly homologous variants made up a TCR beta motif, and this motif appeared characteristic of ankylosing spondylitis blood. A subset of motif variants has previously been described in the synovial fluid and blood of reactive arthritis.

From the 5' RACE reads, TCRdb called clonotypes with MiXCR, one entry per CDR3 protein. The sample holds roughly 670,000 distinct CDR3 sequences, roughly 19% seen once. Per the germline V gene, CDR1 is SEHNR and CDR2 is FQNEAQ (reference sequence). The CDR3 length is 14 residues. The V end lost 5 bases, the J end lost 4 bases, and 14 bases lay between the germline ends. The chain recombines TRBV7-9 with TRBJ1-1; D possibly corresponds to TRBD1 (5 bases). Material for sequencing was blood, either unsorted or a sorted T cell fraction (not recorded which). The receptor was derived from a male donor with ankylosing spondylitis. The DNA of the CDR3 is TGTGCCAGCAGCGACCGAGGGACTGGCACTGAAGCTTTCTTT. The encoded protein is CASSDRGTGTEAFF. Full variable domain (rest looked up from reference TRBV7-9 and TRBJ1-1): DTGVSQNPRHKITKRGQNVTFRCDPISEHNRLYWYRQTLGQGPEFLTYFQNEAQLEKSRLLSDRFSAERPKGSFSTLEIQRTEQGDSAMYLCASSDRGTGTEAFFGQGTRLTVV.